The 15 T cell receptor beta chains presented below share a single source sample, sequenced in a study of T-cell reconstitution after alpha-beta-depleted transplantation in children. Construction of the TCRbeta library involved unique molecular identifiers. TCRdb redid the calling of the PCR reads with MiXCR, one entry per CDR3 protein. The sample carries 60,000 to 70,000 distinct CDR3 sequences, approximately 4.4% recorded once. Here the sequenced sample was PBMCs, mostly from graft donor cells, taken 180 days after TCRalphabeta/CD19-depleted stem cell transplant. These receptors came from a boy younger than two who had a stem cell transplant for acute myeloid leukemia, so the T cells may come from the graft donor.

V gene TRBV27 combines with J gene TRBJ2-2; D remains unclear. The length of the CDR3 is 15 residues. V was pared by 2 bases and J by 7 bases, with 14 bases between. Germline V gene sequence: CDR1 MNHEY, CDR2 SMNVEV (reference sequence). CDR3 DNA: TGTGCCAGCAGTTTAAAGAGTCAGGTTCACGGGGAGCTGTTTTTT. Protein sequence: CASSLKSQVHGELFF.

This clonotype was observed many times. The V gene is TRBV12-3 or TRBV12-4, the J gene TRBJ2-5; 11 bases map to TRBD2. The CDR3 spans 17 residues. V trimming: 3 bases; J trimming: 1 base; junction bases outside the gene matches: 7. The CDR3: CASSLRLAGGFQETQYF. In DNA, the CDR3 is TGTGCCAGCAGTTTGAGGCTAGCGGGGGGTTTCCAAGAGACCCAGTACTTC.

This clonotype was counted many times. This chain connects TRBV5-5 to TRBJ2-6; 9 positions agree with TRBD1. V was pared by 2 bases and J by 2 bases, with 8 bases of the junction left unmatched. Germline CDR1 and CDR2: SGHKS and YYEKEE (reference sequence). This CDR3 is built from 18 residues. The CDR3 here is CASSFVRTGVPGANVLTF. In nucleotides, the CDR3 is TGTGCCAGCAGCTTCGTTCGGACAGGGGTCCCTGGGGCCAACGTCCTGACTTTC.

In this sample, this clonotype turned up many times. The chain couples TRBV20-1 to TRBJ1-1; perhaps TRBD1 as D (5 bases). Trimming shortened V by 1 base and J by 4 bases, and 16 bases separated the two germline ends. The CDR3 has 15 amino acids. The germline CDR1 and CDR2 sequences are DFQATT and SNEGSKA (reference sequence). The CDR3 DNA follows: TGCAGTGCTAGAGTGGACGGCAGGGCGGGCACTGAAGCTTTCTTT. This translates into CSARVDGRAGTEAFF.

The sample holds many counts of this clonotype. The chain links TRBV19 to TRBJ2-1; D is unresolved. V gave up 3 bases and J gave up 9 bases, with 9 bases separating them. Germline V gives CDR1 LNHDA, CDR2 SQIVND (reference sequence). CDR3 length: 12 residues. CDR3 sequence (DNA): TGTGCCAGTAGTATCGGTGGGTTTGAGCAGTTCTTC. Its protein is CASSIGGFEQFF.

The table lists this clonotype with many counts. For the CDR3, the DNA is TGTGCCAGCAGTTTATTGGGTAGCAATCAGCCCCAGCATTTT. Amino acids: CASSLLGSNQPQHF. V usage is TRBV27 and J usage is TRBJ1-5, with D hard to call. V lost 1 base to trimming and J lost 0 bases, with 4 bases between them. The CDR3 loop spans 14 amino acids. Germline V CDR1 and CDR2: MNHEY, SMNVEV (reference sequence).

This clonotype was recorded many times. The chain carries TRBV27 and TRBJ1-1; D is unclear. The germline V and J ends were trimmed by 10 bases and 1 base, with 16 bases remaining between them. The CDR3 is 14 amino acids. CDR1 is MNHEY, CDR2 SMNVEV, per germline (reference sequence). CDR3 region: CATKKGRGNTEAFF. Written as DNA, the CDR3 is TGTGCCACCAAAAAGGGCAGAGGGAACACTGAAGCTTTCTTT.

There are many counts of this clonotype. This rearrangement joins TRBV29-1 to TRBJ2-3, with D unresolved. The CDR3 length is 14 residues. The V end lost 5 bases, the J end lost 6 bases, and 18 bases lay between the germline ends. Germline CDR1 SQVTM, CDR2 ANQGSEA. In nucleotides, the CDR3 is TGCAGCGTTCTCTACCAAAGCGTGGAGGATACGCAGTATTTT. It is translated as CSVLYQSVEDTQYF.

This clonotype has at least ten counts. The V call is TRBV7-2, the J call TRBJ1-6; perhaps TRBD1 as D (6 bases). V was cut by 1 base and J by 7 bases, with 11 bases left in between. CDR3 length: 15 amino acids. Germline V gene lookup returns CDR1 SGHTA and CDR2 FQGNSA. In DNA, the CDR3 is TGTGCCAGCAGCTTAGACAGGGTAGGGAATTCACCCCTCCACTTT. Translation: CASSLDRVGNSPLHF. Variable domain in full (rest from reference TRBV7-2 and TRBJ1-6): GAGVSQSPSNKVTEKGKDVELRCDPISGHTALYWYRQSLGQGLEFLIYFQGNSAPDKSGLPSDRFSAERTGGSVSTLTIQRTQQEDSAVYLCASSLDRVGNSPLHFGNGTRLTVT.

In its sample, this clonotype was seen many times. This chain's CDR3 is CASSQGPGQAQPQHF. The CDR3 bases are TGTGCCAGCAGCCAGGGCCCGGGACAGGCCCAGCCCCAGCATTTT. The chain uses TRBV14 and TRBJ1-5; 8 nucleotides match TRBD1. The CDR3 contains 15 residues. The V gene end was trimmed by 3 bases and the J gene end by 7 bases; junction bases not matched to a gene: 8. Looked up from germline, CDR1 is SGHDN and CDR2 is FVKESK.

This clonotype was seen many times. The genes are TRBV25-1 and TRBJ1-6; 9 positions agree with TRBD1. With V trimmed by 0 bases and J by 7 bases, 4 bases remained unmatched. The CDR3 has 16 residues. CDR1 and CDR2 from the germline V gene are MGHDK and SYGVNS. CDR3 sequence reads: CASSEYATGGNSPLHF. In DNA, the CDR3 is TGTGCCAGCAGTGAATACGCGACAGGGGGAAATTCACCCCTCCACTTT.

The table lists this clonotype with many counts. The rearrangement joins TRBV10-3 to TRBJ1-5; D is possibly TRBD1 (5 bases). CDR1 ENHRY and CDR2 SYGVKD come from the germline V gene. V lost 3 bases to trimming and J lost 0 bases, with 15 bases between them. The CDR3 has 17 residues. In nucleotides, the CDR3 is TGTGCCATCAGTGATTCCCCGGGACGGAATAGCAATCAGCCCCAGCATTTT. Translating gives CAISDSPGRNSNQPQHF.

In its sample, this clonotype is medium-sized (0.01 to 0.1%). The chain links TRBV20-1 to TRBJ1-5; D is undetermined. Germline assignment: CDR1 DFQATT and CDR2 SNEGSKA (reference sequence). The CDR3 spans 16 residues. Deletions cut 6 bases from V and 2 bases from J, with 20 bases between. The CDR3 nucleotides are TGCAGTGCCGCGGGCATTGAACCCACCGGCAATCAGCCCCAGCATTTT. It codes for CSAAGIEPTGNQPQHF.

This clonotype showed up many times. The rearrangement uses TRBV20-1 and TRBJ2-7; 12 positions match TRBD1. There are 14 residues in the CDR3. Germline V gives CDR1 DFQATT, CDR2 SNEGSKA (reference sequence). V lost 2 bases, J lost 7 bases, and 6 bases stayed unmatched. As DNA, the CDR3 is TGCAGTGCTAGAAAGGGGACAGGGGGCACTGAGCAGTACGTC. Translated, it gives CSARKGTGGTEQYV.

This clonotype was seen ten or more times. The V gene is TRBV20-1, the J gene TRBJ2-5; a possible D gene is TRBD2 (6 bases). The CDR3 runs to 14 residues. Germline V gene data show CDR1 as DFQATT and CDR2 as SNEGSKA (reference sequence). Deletions cut 3 bases from V and 4 bases from J, with 15 bases between. This CDR3 is CSASELALRETQYF. CDR3 nucleotides: TGCAGTGCTAGCGAGCTAGCGTTGCGAGAGACCCAGTACTTC.